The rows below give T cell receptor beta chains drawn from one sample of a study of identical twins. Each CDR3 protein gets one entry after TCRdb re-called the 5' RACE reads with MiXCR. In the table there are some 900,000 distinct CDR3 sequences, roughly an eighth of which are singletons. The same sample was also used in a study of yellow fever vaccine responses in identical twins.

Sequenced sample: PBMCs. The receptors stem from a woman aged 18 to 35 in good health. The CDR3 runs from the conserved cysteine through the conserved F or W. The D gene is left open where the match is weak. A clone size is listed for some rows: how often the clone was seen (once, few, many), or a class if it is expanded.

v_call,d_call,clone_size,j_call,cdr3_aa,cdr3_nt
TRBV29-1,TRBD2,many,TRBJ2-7,CSVGLASYEQYF,TGCAGCGTGGGACTAGCCTCCTACGAGCAGTACTTC
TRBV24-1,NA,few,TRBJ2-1,CATSDLSGTYNEQFF,TGTGCCACCAGTGATCTATCCGGGACATACAATGAGCAGTTCTTC
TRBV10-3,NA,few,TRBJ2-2,CAISGSEKGANTGELFF,TGTGCCATCAGCGGATCCGAGAAAGGGGCGAACACCGGGGAGCTGTTTTTT
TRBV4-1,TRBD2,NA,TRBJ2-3,CASSQGDTSGGNTDTQYF,TGCGCCAGCAGCCAAGGGGATACTAGCGGGGGAAACACAGATACGCAGTATTTT
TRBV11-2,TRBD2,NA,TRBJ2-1,CASSLWTQREAYNEQFF,TGTGCCAGCAGCTTATGGACTCAGCGGGAGGCGTACAATGAGCAGTTCTTC
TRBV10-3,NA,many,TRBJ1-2,CAISEVQASYGYTF,TGTGCCATCAGTGAGGTTCAGGCGTCCTATGGCTACACCTTC
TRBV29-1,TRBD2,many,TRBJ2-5,CSYSGGETQYF,TGCAGCTACAGCGGGGGTGAGACCCAGTACTTC
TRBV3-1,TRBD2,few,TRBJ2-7,CASSQRLLAGSSYEQYF,TGTGCCAGCAGCCAGCGGTTGCTAGCGGGATCTTCCTACGAGCAGTACTTC
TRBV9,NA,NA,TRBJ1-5,CASSANRNNQPQHF,TGTGCCAGCAGCGCTAACAGAAACAATCAGCCCCAGCATTTT
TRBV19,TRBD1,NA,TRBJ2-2,CASSARDRGPHGELFF,TGTGCCAGTAGTGCCCGGGACAGGGGTCCTCACGGGGAGCTGTTTTTT
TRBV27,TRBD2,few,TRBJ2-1,CASSHGGAYNEQFF,TGTGCCAGCAGTCACGGGGGGGCCTACAATGAGCAGTTCTTC
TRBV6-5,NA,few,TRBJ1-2,CASSYWAGQEGYTF,TGTGCCAGCAGTTACTGGGCAGGGCAGGAAGGCTACACCTTC
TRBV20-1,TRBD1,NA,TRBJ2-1,CSAGDRVQGDEQFF,TGCAGTGCTGGGGACAGGGTTCAGGGCGATGAGCAGTTCTTC
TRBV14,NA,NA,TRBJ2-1,CASNDKTETRGIGKLSGGNEQFF,TGTGCCAGCAACGACAAGACGGAAACGAGGGGAATTGGCAAACTTAGTGGGGGAAATGAGCAGTTCTTC
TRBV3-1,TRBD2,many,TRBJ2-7,CASSQDGGTRMYEQYF,TGTGCCAGCAGCCAAGATGGCGGGACTAGAATGTACGAGCAGTACTTC
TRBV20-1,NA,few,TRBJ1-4,CSARDSGDREKLFF,TGCAGTGCTAGAGACTCGGGAGACAGGGAAAAACTGTTTTTT